Presented here are 9 T cell receptor beta chains from one specimen sequenced in a study of control samples from healthy donors and cancer patients. Produced via immunoSEQ multiplex PCR; TCRdb's table is partial and in-frame only. This table has roughly 170,000 clones, about 91% appearing once. The sequencing sample was made of blood. The origin of the receptors is a woman aged 30 to 39 in good health.

V is TRBV6-5 and J is TRBJ1-4; TRBD1 is a possible D gene (5 bases). V was cut by 0 bases and J by 8 bases, with 10 bases left in between. CDR3 length: 14 residues. The germline gives CDR1 MNHEY, CDR2 SVGAGI. The CDR3 here is CASSYSGGDEKLFF. The CDR3 DNA follows: TGTGCCAGCAGTTACTCCGGGGGTGACGAAAAACTGTTTTTT.

The chain uses TRBV19 and TRBJ2-1; D unresolved. Between the trimmed V and J ends, which lost 1 base and 9 bases, there was a span of 10 bases. There are 13 residues in the CDR3. Per the germline V gene, CDR1 is LNHDA and CDR2 is SQIVND (reference sequence). The CDR3 DNA reads as TGTGCCAGTAGTATAGTCGAGTTGGGTGAGCAGTTCTTC. Translation: CASSIVELGEQFF. Combining the CDR3 with reference TRBV19 and TRBJ2-1 gives the whole variable domain DGGITQSPKYLFRKEGQNVTLSCEQNLNHDAMYWYRQDPGQGLRLIYYSQIVNDFQKGDIAEGYSVSREKKESFPLTVTSAQKNPTAFYLCASSIVELGEQFFGPGTRLTVL.

The rearrangement links TRBV28 to TRBJ2-7, with a tentative D call TRBD2 (6 bases). There are 15 residues in the CDR3. Germline V gene data show CDR1 as MDHEN and CDR2 as SYDVKM. V was trimmed by 1 base and J by 6 bases, leaving 16 bases between them. The CDR3 nucleotides read TGTGCCAGCAGTTTATTGTGGCAGGGAGGTGGCGAGCAGTACTTC. It encodes CASSLLWQGGGEQYF.

This chain links TRBV6-2 or TRBV6-3 with TRBJ2-3; 9 bases are a match to TRBD2. The trim removed 4 bases at V and 4 bases at J, leaving 9 bases unmatched. Looked up from germline, CDR1 is MNHEY and CDR2 is SVGEGT. CDR3 size: 16 residues. CDR3 amino acids: CASSFSRGGGSDTQYF. For the CDR3, the DNA is TGTGCCAGCAGTTTTTCCCGCGGGGGGGGGTCAGATACGCAGTATTTT.

This chain connects TRBV11-3 to TRBJ2-2; 8 bases agree with TRBD1. Germline-derived CDR1 and CDR2 are SGHNT and YENEEA. The CDR3 has 14 residues. The V segment lost 2 bases and the J segment 6 bases; nucleotides outside the gene matches: 2. The CDR3 is CASSLTGGPGELFF. The CDR3 nucleotides read TGTGCCAGCAGCTTAACAGGGGGACCCGGGGAGCTGTTTTTT.

In this sample, this clone turned up once. The CDR3 protein is CASSRQGNYEQYF. The CDR3 bases are TGTGCCAGCAGCCGACAGGGTAACTACGAGCAGTACTTC. This chain connects TRBV14 to TRBJ2-7; 7 bases are a match to TRBD1. V was pared by 4 bases and J by 3 bases, with 3 bases of the junction left unmatched. Germline CDR1 and CDR2: SGHDN and FVKESK. The CDR3 spans 13 residues.

This clone is a singleton in its sample. The chain combines TRBV10-3 with TRBJ2-2; 13 nucleotides agree with TRBD2. The CDR3 runs 15 residues. The germline gives CDR1 ENHRY, CDR2 SYGVKD. Trimming cost V 7 bases and J 4 bases; bases outside gene matches: 3. This chain's CDR3 is CAINRLAGGTGELFF. The DNA for the CDR3 is TGTGCCATCAACCGACTAGCGGGAGGCACCGGGGAGCTGTTTTTT.

In its sample, this clone was seen once. The chain combines TRBV15 with TRBJ2-1, with D maybe TRBD2 (6 bases). The CDR3 has 16 residues. Germline loops: CDR1 LNHNV, CDR2 YYDKDF (reference sequence). Between the trimmed V and J ends, which lost 2 bases and 2 bases, there was a span of 13 bases. CDR3 coding DNA: TGTGCCACCAGCAGATCCGGGAGCCCGACCTACAATGAGCAGTTCTTC. Its protein product is CATSRSGSPTYNEQFF.

The chain joins TRBV27 to TRBJ2-7; 9 bases match TRBD1. Germline lookup yields CDR1 MNHEY and CDR2 SMNVEV (reference sequence). V lost 7 bases and J lost 3; bases outside the gene matches: 4. This CDR3 contains 13 residues. The CDR3 sequence is CASKGTGHYEQYF. CDR3 sequence (DNA): TGTGCCAGCAAGGGGACAGGGCACTACGAGCAGTACTTC.